The rows below give T cell receptor beta chains drawn from one sample of a study of Graves' ophthalmopathy and Graves' hyperthyroidism. Each CDR3 protein gets one entry after TCRdb re-called the multiplex PCR reads with MiXCR. Counted here are about 410,000 distinct CDR3 sequences, around 19% occurring once; the ten biggest clones make up roughly 1.5%. Material: peripheral blood. These receptors were obtained from a woman aged 18-30 years with Graves' ophthalmopathy. The CDR3 runs from the conserved cysteine through the conserved F or W. A D gene is named only where the DNA matches it firmly. Not every row has a clone size; where given, it reads once, few, many or a size class.

clone_size j_call v_call d_call cdr3_nt cdr3_aa
many TRBJ2-7 TRBV6-5 TRBD2 TGTGCCAGCAGTTACTCGAGGGTAGCGGGAGCCTACGAGCAGTACTTC CASSYSRVAGAYEQYF
many TRBJ2-7 TRBV6-6 TRBD2 TGTGCCAGCAGTTACGGGAGGGGCTACGAGCAGTACTTC CASSYGRGYEQYF
many TRBJ2-7 TRBV7-2 TRBD2 TGTGCCACCTCGAGCGGGGGTTCCTACGAGCAGTACTTC CATSSGGSYEQYF
many TRBJ2-2 TRBV9 - TGTGCCAGCAGCGTCGGAAAGACTATTAACACCGGGGAGCTGTTTTTT CASSVGKTINTGELFF
many TRBJ2-7 TRBV20-1 - TGCAGTGCTAGCCTACTAGACCCCTACGAGCAGTACTTC CSASLLDPYEQYF
- TRBJ2-7 TRBV5-1 - TGCGCCAGCAGGACAGGACGGGGGGACGAGCAGTACTTC CASRTGRGDEQYF
many TRBJ1-6 TRBV6-2/TRBV6-3 - TGTGCCAGCAGTCGACTACAGGGTGATGTTTCACCCCTCCACTTT CASSRLQGDVSPLHF
many TRBJ2-7 TRBV24-1 - TGTGCCACCAGTGAGCACCGGGACGCACAGGAGCAGTACTTC CATSEHRDAQEQYF
- TRBJ1-2 TRBV4-3 - TGCGCCAGCAGCCTTGGAGGGACCGACATCTATGGCTACGCCTTC CASSLGGTDIYGYAF
many TRBJ1-1 TRBV3-1 - TGTGCCAGCAGCCGGAAGAATTCTGAAGCTTTCTTT CASSRKNSEAFF
many TRBJ2-2 TRBV12-3/TRBV12-4 TRBD1 TGTGCCAGCAGTTTATTCGGCGACAGGGGGCTTACCGGGGAGCTGTTTTTT CASSLFGDRGLTGELFF
many TRBJ2-5 TRBV6-1 - TGTGCCAGCAGTGCCGTGCGGGAGACCCAGTACTTC CASSAVRETQYF
- TRBJ2-7 TRBV15 TRBD2 TGTGCCACCAGCCCATATAGCGGGATCTCCTACGAGCAGTACTTC CATSPYSGISYEQYF
many TRBJ2-7 TRBV27 TRBD2 TGTGCCAGCAGTTCCTCTTTACCGGGACTAGCGGTTCACTACGAGCAGTACTTC CASSSSLPGLAVHYEQYF
many TRBJ2-7 TRBV7-3 TRBD2 TGTGCCAGCAGCGAAGCGGGGCAGCGAGAGCAGTACTTC CASSEAGQREQYF
many TRBJ2-4 TRBV12-3/TRBV12-4 TRBD1 TGTGCCAGCAGTCCCAGACAGGGGGAAAACATTCAGTACTTC CASSPRQGENIQYF
many TRBJ2-2 TRBV30 - TGTGCGGTATGGGAGGAGGGCACCGGGGAGCTGTTTTTT CAVWEEGTGELFF
- TRBJ2-5 TRBV6-1 TRBD2 TGTGCCAGCAGGGTAGGCGCGGGAGTGAAGACCCTGTACTTC CASRVGAGVKTLYF
- TRBJ2-5 TRBV6-1 TRBD2 TGTGCCAGCCCTTCCTTAGCGGGAGGGGAAGAGACCCAGTACTTC CASPSLAGGEETQYF
many TRBJ1-5 TRBV4-2 - TGTGCCAGCAGCCAAGGTCTGGGGAGCAATCAGCCCCAGCATTTT CASSQGLGSNQPQHF
many TRBJ1-1 TRBV7-2 - TGTGCCAGCAGCTTAGTTACGGGGGGCACTGAAGCTTTCTTT CASSLVTGGTEAFF
many TRBJ1-2 TRBV24-1 TRBD1 TGTGCCACCAGTGAACAGGGGATTGGCTACACCTTC CATSEQGIGYTF
- TRBJ1-3 TRBV29-1 TRBD1 TGCAGCGTTTCCGGGACAGTTGGAAACACCATATATTTT CSVSGTVGNTIYF
many TRBJ2-2 TRBV7-9 - TGTGCCAGCAGAACAACAAAGAACACCGGGGAGCTGTTTTTT CASRTTKNTGELFF
many TRBJ1-3 TRBV11-2 - TGTGCCAGCAGCTTAGGATGGACCAATTCTGGAAACACCATATATTTT CASSLGWTNSGNTIYF
many TRBJ2-2 TRBV29-1 - TGCAGCGTTGATATGGTTGAGGGCGGGGAGCTGTTTTTT CSVDMVEGGELFF